This TCR beta chain was recovered during a study of T cells in Graves' hyperthyroidism and ophthalmopathy. Uncontrolled infection, other autoimmune disease, pregnancy and lactation each barred patients from inclusion. V gave up 4 bases and J gave up 0 bases, with 9 bases separating them. Germline CDR1 MNHEY, CDR2 SVGAGI. This CDR3 is 14 amino acids long. RNA transcripts were the template for amplifying TCR beta CDR3 regions. When the TCR CDR3 underwent first-round RT-PCR, the HTBI primer set was used. Via MiXCR, TCRdb re-called the multiplex PCR reads, giving one row per CDR3 protein. The sample lists around 720,000 distinct CDR3 sequences; just over 35% were seen once.

Sequenced input: blood. The chain joins TRBV6-5 to TRBJ1-2; D unclear. The receptor was derived from a middle-aged woman with Graves' hyperthyroidism. The CDR3 DNA sequence: TGTGCCAGCAGTTCCGACGGGTCTAACTATGGCTACACCTTC. It yields the protein CASSSDGSNYGYTF.